The rows below give T cell receptor beta chains drawn from one sample of a study of cytomegalovirus exposure and HLA in healthy donors. Profiling relied on immunoSEQ multiplex PCR, and the TCRdb table lists in-frame clones only, not all of them. Of roughly 200,000 clones in the sample, 75% to 90% were seen once. The sequenced sample consisted of PBMCs. The origin of the receptors is a boy aged 5-17 years in good health and CMV-seronegative. Both conserved end residues are part of each CDR3. The D gene is left open where the match is weak. The listing skips clone size in some rows; elsewhere it reads once, few, many or a size class.

clone size | D gene | J gene | V gene | CDR3 protein | CDR3 DNA
. | . | TRBJ1-5 | TRBV15 | CATSRVPLRVNQPQHF | TGTGCCACCAGCAGAGTACCCCTGCGAGTAAATCAGCCCCAGCATTTT
few | TRBD2 | TRBJ2-1 | TRBV6-5 | CATTGGYNEQFF | TGTGCCACCACCGGGGGGTACAATGAGCAGTTCTTC
few | TRBD1 | TRBJ1-2 | TRBV9 | CASSEDRGPLPLSSPYGYTF | TGTGCCAGCAGCGAGGACAGGGGGCCTCTCCCCCTGTCGTCCCCCTATGGCTACACCTTC
. | TRBD2 | TRBJ2-1 | TRBV9 | CASSAPIRTSIYNEQFF | TGTGCCAGCAGCGCCCCTATCCGGACTAGTATCTACAATGAGCAGTTCTTC
. | TRBD1 | TRBJ1-1 | TRBV14 | CASSRTGKISPVGPNTEAFF | TGTGCCAGCAGCCGGACAGGGAAAATTTCTCCGGTGGGGCCGAACACTGAAGCTTTCTTT
. | . | TRBJ2-1 | TRBV5-1 | CASSFGSTQDEQFF | TGCGCCAGCAGCTTCGGCAGTACCCAGGATGAGCAGTTCTTC
once | TRBD2 | TRBJ2-2 | TRBV11-2 | CASSLLPGLAGPTGELFF | TGTGCCAGCAGCTTATTACCGGGACTAGCGGGCCCCACCGGGGAGCTGTTTTTT
. | TRBD2 | TRBJ2-5 | TRBV18 | CASSPWASGKQTQETQYF | TGTGCCAGCTCACCATGGGCTAGCGGGAAGCAAACACAAGAGACCCAGTACTTC
. | . | TRBJ1-2 | TRBV9 | CASSTQTGDYGYTF | TGTGCCAGCAGCACCCAGACAGGTGACTATGGCTACACCTTC
. | . | TRBJ1-3 | TRBV2 | CATLDIGNTIYF | TGTGCCACCTTGGACATCGGAAACACCATATATTTT
. | TRBD2 | TRBJ2-3 | TRBV7-3 | CASSFDRPGLLTHPSGTDTQYF | TGTGCCAGCAGCTTCGACCGACCGGGACTACTCACCCACCCCTCGGGAACAGATACGCAGTATTTT
. | TRBD2 | TRBJ2-7 | TRBV11-3 | CASSQAAGPTYEQYF | TGTGCCAGCAGCCAGGCAGCGGGGCCCACCTACGAGCAGTACTTC
few | . | TRBJ1-3 | TRBV6-6 | CASSYGSGGNTIYF | TGTGCCAGCAGTTACGGTTCGGGGGGGAACACCATATATTTT
. | . | TRBJ1-5 | TRBV19 | CASSIYLGSGQPQHF | TGTGCCAGTAGTATTTATTTAGGGAGCGGTCAGCCCCAGCATTTT
few | . | TRBJ1-1 | TRBV7-7 | CASSLVSGSNTEAFF | TGTGCTAGCAGCTTAGTATCGGGGTCAAACACTGAAGCTTTCTTT
. | . | TRBJ1-4 | TRBV19 | CASSPSGTQEEKLFF | TGTGCCAGTAGTCCCTCCGGGACTCAGGAGGAAAAACTGTTTTTT
. | . | TRBJ1-6 | TRBV5-1 | CASRTTESYNSPLHF | TGCGCCAGCAGGACGACAGAGTCCTATAATTCACCCCTCCACTTT
. | . | TRBJ1-1 | TRBV19 | CASSRTNMNTEAFF | TGTGCCAGTAGTCGGACAAATATGAACACTGAAGCTTTCTTT
. | . | TRBJ1-1 | TRBV9 | CASSPRPQTNTEAFF | TGTGCCAGCAGCCCGCGCCCCCAAACGAACACTGAAGCTTTCTTT
. | TRBD1 | TRBJ1-2 | TRBV5-4 | CASSFLTGAGGYTF | TGTGCCAGCAGCTTCTTGACAGGGGCGGGTGGCTACACCTTC
. | TRBD1 | TRBJ1-5 | TRBV30 | CAWTGQGGQPQHF | TGTGCCTGGACTGGACAGGGTGGTCAGCCCCAGCATTTT
. | . | TRBJ2-1 | TRBV7-9 | CASSLSGNEQFF | TGTGCCAGCAGCCTCTCCGGCAATGAGCAGTTCTTC
once | . | TRBJ1-5 | TRBV5-8 | CASRDQGRNQPQHF | TGTGCCAGCAGGGACCAGGGCCGCAATCAGCCCCAGCATTTT
once | . | TRBJ2-3 | TRBV10-3 | CAISGLGDTQYF | TGTGCCATCAGCGGACTGGGGGATACGCAGTATTTT
. | TRBD1 | TRBJ2-5 | TRBV5-6 | CASSHDRVETQYF | TGTGCCAGCAGTCATGACAGGGTCGAGACCCAGTACTTC
. | . | TRBJ1-6 | TRBV19 | CASSFGDSPLHF | TGTGCCAGTAGTTTCGGGGATTCACCCCTCCACTTT
. | . | TRBJ1-5 | TRBV4-3 | CASSQAPTGPNQPQHF | TGCGCCAGCAGCCAAGCCCCCACAGGGCCCAATCAGCCCCAGCATTTT
. | TRBD2 | TRBJ2-3 | TRBV13 | CASSLSRLAGEGTDTQYF | TGTGCCAGCAGCTTAAGTCGACTAGCGGGAGAGGGCACAGATACGCAGTATTTT
. | . | TRBJ1-1 | TRBV18 | CASSLVTRGGNTEAFF | TGTGCCAGCTCACTTGTGACTCGGGGGGGAAACACTGAAGCTTTCTTT
. | TRBD1 | TRBJ2-1 | TRBV6-1 | CASNRGQRGNEQFF | TGTGCCAGCAACAGGGGGCAACGGGGAAATGAGCAGTTCTTC
. | . | TRBJ2-1 | TRBV30 | CAWSVGPYNEQFF | TGTGCCTGGAGTGTGGGGCCGTACAATGAGCAGTTCTTC
few | . | TRBJ2-3 | TRBV28 | CASSTSNPDTQYF | TGTGCCAGCAGTACGAGTAACCCAGATACGCAGTATTTT
. | . | TRBJ1-2 | TRBV11-3 | CASSPSGYTF | TGTGCCAGCAGCCCCTCCGGCTACACCTTC
. | . | TRBJ2-7 | TRBV9 | CASSVAPDRFYEQYF | TGTGCCAGCAGCGTAGCCCCCGACAGATTCTACGAGCAGTACTTC
once | TRBD1 | TRBJ1-3 | TRBV7-8 | CASAGQGYTGNTIYF | TGTGCCAGCGCGGGACAGGGATACACTGGAAACACCATATATTTT
. | . | TRBJ1-4 | TRBV4-2 | CASSQDWGVGEKLFF | TGTGCCAGCAGCCAAGATTGGGGGGTTGGGGAAAAACTGTTTTTT
. | . | TRBJ1-2 | TRBV6-6 | CASSYVARDYGYTF | TGTGCCAGCAGTTACGTAGCCCGGGACTATGGCTACACCTTC
. | . | TRBJ2-2 | TRBV9 | CASSVVDYANTGELFF | TGTGCCAGCAGCGTCGTGGACTACGCTAACACCGGGGAGCTGTTTTTT
. | . | TRBJ1-5 | TRBV4-1 | CASSDLGGLRGNQPQHF | TGCGCCAGCAGCGACCTAGGAGGCCTCCGGGGGAATCAGCCCCAGCATTTT
once | . | TRBJ1-3 | TRBV5-1 | CASSLMAGGGGAGNTIYF | TGCGCCAGCAGCTTGATGGCCGGAGGCGGGGGAGCTGGAAACACCATATATTTT
. | TRBD2 | TRBJ2-3 | TRBV11-3 | CASSSGTTSTDTQYF | TGTGCCAGCAGCTCCGGGACTACTAGCACAGATACGCAGTATTTT
few | TRBD2 | TRBJ2-1 | TRBV11-2 | CASSLFGGEGTYNEQFF | TGTGCCAGCAGCTTATTCGGGGGGGAGGGGACTTACAATGAGCAGTTCTTC
. | . | TRBJ1-2 | TRBV10-3 | CAISEGAGYGYTF | TGTGCCATCAGTGAAGGGGCGGGATATGGCTACACCTTC
. | TRBD2 | TRBJ2-4 | TRBV7-2 | CASSPSSGSLIQYF | TGTGCCAGCAGCCCGAGTAGCGGGAGTTTAATTCAGTACTTC
. | TRBD1 | TRBJ1-3 | TRBV19 | CASSRQGASGNTIYF | TGTGCCAGTAGTCGTCAGGGGGCGTCTGGAAACACCATATATTTT
once | . | TRBJ2-2 | TRBV7-3 | CASSLNPALAGRPDGELFF | TGTGCCAGCAGCTTAAACCCCGCGTTGGCGGGGAGGCCCGACGGGGAGCTGTTTTTT
. | . | TRBJ2-7 | TRBV5-5 | CASSYDRRTYEQYF | TGTGCCAGCAGCTATGACAGACGCACTTACGAGCAGTACTTC
. | . | TRBJ2-7 | TRBV5-6 | CASSLSQEGSVGEQYF | TGTGCCAGCAGCTTGTCACAAGAGGGATCAGTGGGCGAGCAGTACTTC
. | . | TRBJ1-6 | TRBV7-6 | CASSLDWVSGLNSPLHF | TGTGCCAGCAGCTTAGACTGGGTCTCGGGATTAAACTCACCCCTCCACTTT
. | . | TRBJ1-5 | TRBV19 | CASSIEGRQPQHF | TGTGCCAGTAGTATAGAGGGGAGGCAGCCCCAGCATTTT
. | . | TRBJ2-1 | TRBV4-3 | CASSQVPWGGGSYNEQFF | TGCGCCAGCAGCCAAGTGCCCTGGGGGGGCGGGAGTTACAATGAGCAGTTCTTC